The source of this T cell receptor (beta chain) is a study of cytomegalovirus exposure and HLA in healthy donors. This PCR relied on a set of 60 Vbeta primers and 13 Jbeta primers. Data came from immunoSEQ multiplex PCR; TCRdb stores just in-frame clones and leaves some out. The sample holds under 200,000 clones, around 80% seen once. The germline V gene encodes CDR1 LGHNA and CDR2 YNFKEQ. The CDR3 length is 17 residues. The V gene end was trimmed by 4 bases and the J gene end by 7 bases; junction bases not matched to a gene: 19. This chain connects TRBV4-2 to TRBJ2-7, with 7 bases matching TRBD2. Sequenced material: PBMCs. This sequence was found in a male donor in good health and CMV-seropositive. The DNA for the CDR3 is TGTGCCAGCAGCCCTCGGGAGGCAGCCGAGTCCGGAGGTGAGCAGTACTTC. Translation: CASSPREAAESGGEQYF.